This is a list of T cell receptor beta chains from one sample in a study of CD4+ T cells in melanoma. Using immunoSEQ multiplex PCR, the repertoire was profiled, and TCRdb retains in-frame clones only, with some absent. Altogether 150 to 250 clones are present, 74% being singletons, with the ten largest covering over 20%. Sequencing was done on a sample of cells sorted by PD-1 expression. These receptors were taken from a human donor with melanoma. Each CDR3 is given with its conserved first and last residue.

V	J	CDR3
TRBV19	TRBJ2-4	CASNRTGGILAKNIQYF
TRBV6-9	TRBJ2-5	CASSSYQETQYF
TRBV5-6	TRBJ2-3	CASSLTAGVINTQYF
TRBV30	-	CAWSGGTYEQYF
TRBV19	TRBJ2-7	CASSIRATVAEQYF
TRBV10-2	TRBJ2-1	CASSEDRGEGEFF
TRBV28	TRBJ2-3	CASSVSWADTQYF
TRBV5-4	TRBJ2-3	CASSQEFRAADTQYF
TRBV7-3	TRBJ2-2	CASSLGAGELFF
TRBV4-2	TRBJ1-6	CASSQDARTLHSPLHF
TRBV30	TRBJ2-6	CARTGSGANVLTF
TRBV7-9	TRBJ1-1	CASSGWGGYTEAFF
TRBV11-3	TRBJ2-1	CASSSRTTSDEQFF
TRBV6-4	TRBJ2-2	CASRGLGELFF
TRBV28	TRBJ2-3	CASSRGATDTQYF
TRBV19	TRBJ1-4	CASSNQGTREKLFF
TRBV7-2	TRBJ1-5	CASSLAGLGNQPQHF
TRBV4-3	TRBJ2-5	CASSQGAPGLAGGETQYF
TRBV5-1	TRBJ2-3	CASSSGALTGSDTQYF
TRBV5-1	TRBJ2-5	CASSLQANQETQYF
TRBV5-4	TRBJ2-1	CASSRSGGGSYNEQFF
TRBV19	-	CASSIRATVAEQYF
TRBV6-5	TRBJ2-5	CASSFQAGETQYF
TRBV2	TRBJ2-7	CASSGTGRGEQYF
TRBV5-4	TRBJ1-1	CASSRMGGNTEAFF
TRBV6-6	TRBJ2-7	CASSYRGQGAREQYF
TRBV5-1	TRBJ2-3	CASSPRLAVSSTDTQYF
TRBV7-6	TRBJ2-2	CASSLNRPTSGGTGELFF
TRBV7-2	TRBJ2-1	CASSPNRPNEQFF
TRBV19	TRBJ2-1	CASSIGTSRSYNEQFF
TRBV19	TRBJ1-2	CASSIDVGVYGYTF
TRBV11-1	TRBJ2-7	CASSLGLPGEQYF
TRBV19	TRBJ2-5	CASSMNKKETQYF
TRBV4-3	TRBJ1-4	CASSQVGQGKLFF
TRBV4-2	TRBJ2-3	CASSQEFRAADTQYF
TRBV9	TRBJ2-7	CASSVDLLAESGQYF
TRBV28	TRBJ1-1	CASSFPPLLRDRVVEAFF
TRBV5-1	TRBJ2-5	CASSLEGQETQYF
TRBV2	TRBJ2-7	CASSLAEADYEQYF
TRBV5-4	TRBJ2-1	CASSTGTSGSDEQFF
TRBV19	TRBJ2-7	CASRGPSIYEQYF
TRBV18	TRBJ2-7	CASSPLRDRTFYEQYF
TRBV30	TRBJ2-7	CAWSGGTYEQYF
TRBV5-1	TRBJ2-3	CASSLAAGGTDTQYF
TRBV11-2	TRBJ1-5	CASSPNRGYEPQHF
TRBV19	TRBJ2-5	CASSTGQDKETQYF
TRBV5-4	TRBJ2-5	CASSSRGLETQYF
TRBV4-2	TRBJ1-4	CASSQGSRDRDEKLFF
TRBV5-4	TRBJ1-6	CASSQDARTLHSPLHF
TRBV4-3	TRBJ2-5	CASSLGGGLQETQYF